This T cell receptor (beta chain) was sequenced during a study of T cell repertoires in cytomegalovirus infection. A remark on this clonotype: The antigen remains unidentified.

V was shortened by 0 bases and J by 4 bases, with 12 bases between the two germline ends. CDR3 length equals 16 residues. Germline lookup yields CDR1 LGHNT and CDR2 FRNRAP. Study-wide findings and caveats: Frequencies of public TCR beta families were cumulated, and this identified carriers of CMV plus the relevant HLA. The study found HLA-C-restricted CMV-specific TCR beta clonotypes dominating the ex vivo response.

TCRdb independently ran MiXCR on the reads; one entry per CDR3 protein. The profile shows around 740,000 distinct CDR3 sequences, under 40% of them singletons. The receptor's source is a human donor in good health (CMV status not recorded). Some clones in this sample may be carry-over from other donors' samples. The gene calls are TRBV12-5 and TRBJ2-2; the D gene is possibly TRBD1 (5 bases). The material sequenced was PBMCs. The CDR3 reads CASGLVIGASTGELFF. CDR3 coding DNA: TGTGCTAGTGGTTTGGTAATAGGGGCGAGCACCGGGGAGCTGTTTTTT.